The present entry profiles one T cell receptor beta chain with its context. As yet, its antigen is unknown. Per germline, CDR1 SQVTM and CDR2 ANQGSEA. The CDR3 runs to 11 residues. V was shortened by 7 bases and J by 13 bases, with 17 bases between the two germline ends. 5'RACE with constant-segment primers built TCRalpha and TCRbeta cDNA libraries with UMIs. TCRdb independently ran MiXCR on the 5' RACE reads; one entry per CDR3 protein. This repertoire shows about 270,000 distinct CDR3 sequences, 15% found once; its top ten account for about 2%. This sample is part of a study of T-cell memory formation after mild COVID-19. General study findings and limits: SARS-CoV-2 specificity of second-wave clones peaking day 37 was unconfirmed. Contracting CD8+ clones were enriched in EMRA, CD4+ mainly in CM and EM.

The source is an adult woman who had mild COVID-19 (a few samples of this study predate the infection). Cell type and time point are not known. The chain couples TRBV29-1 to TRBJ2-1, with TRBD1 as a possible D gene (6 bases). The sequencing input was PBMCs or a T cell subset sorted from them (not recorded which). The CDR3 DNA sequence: TGCAGCGGCAGGGGCGGTGAGACCCAGTTCTTC. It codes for CSGRGGETQFF.